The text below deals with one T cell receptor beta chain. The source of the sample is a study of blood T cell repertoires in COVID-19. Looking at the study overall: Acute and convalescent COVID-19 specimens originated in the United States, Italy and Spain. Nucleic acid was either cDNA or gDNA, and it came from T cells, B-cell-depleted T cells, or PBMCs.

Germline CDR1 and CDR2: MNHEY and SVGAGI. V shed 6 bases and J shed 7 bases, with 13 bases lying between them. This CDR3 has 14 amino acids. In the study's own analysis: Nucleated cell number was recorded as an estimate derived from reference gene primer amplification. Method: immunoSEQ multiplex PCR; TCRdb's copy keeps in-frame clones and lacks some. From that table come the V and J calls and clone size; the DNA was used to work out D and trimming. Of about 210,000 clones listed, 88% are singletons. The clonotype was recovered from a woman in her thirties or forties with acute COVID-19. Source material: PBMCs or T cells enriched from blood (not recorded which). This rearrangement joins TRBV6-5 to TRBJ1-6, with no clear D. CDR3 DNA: TGTGCCAGCAGCAACAGCGGAGGAAATTCACCCCTCCACTTT. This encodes CASSNSGGNSPLHF.